These 5 T cell receptor beta chains share one sample of origin, sequenced in a study of T cells in Graves' hyperthyroidism and ophthalmopathy. The TCR beta CDR3 regions underwent amplification using RNA transcripts as the source. Primed by the HTBI set, a first-round RT-PCR was run on the TCR CDR3. TCRdb ran MiXCR on the multiplex PCR reads and lists one entry per CDR3 protein. The sample carries roughly 180,000 distinct CDR3 sequences, approximately 15% recorded once. Sequencing input: blood. These receptors originate from a woman aged 50 to 60 with Graves' hyperthyroidism.

This clonotype was counted many times. V usage is TRBV3-1 and J usage is TRBJ1-1; no definite D call. Trimming left V 5 bases short and J 8 bases short, with 12 bases between. Looked up from germline, CDR1 is LGHDT and CDR2 is YNNKEL (reference sequence). The CDR3 is made up of 12 amino acids. The CDR3 region has the DNA TGTGCCAGCAGCAACCCACCAGGCGAAGCTTTCTTT. Residues: CASSNPPGEAFF.

This clonotype was detected ten times or more. This chain links TRBV6-1 with TRBJ2-2; D is possibly TRBD2 (5 bases). Germline V CDR1 and CDR2: MNHNS, SASEGT. The germline V and J ends were trimmed by 1 base and 5 bases, with 14 bases remaining between them. This CDR3 spans 16 amino acids. CDR3 region: CASSEEAGTVTGELFF. DNA of the CDR3: TGTGCCAGCAGTGAAGAGGCGGGCACGGTGACCGGGGAGCTGTTTTTT.

Details on this clonotype: One junction end does not reproduce the germline sequence, and a read error may be involved. The rearrangement joins TRBV28 to TRBJ2-3; 9 nucleotides agree with TRBD2. This CDR3 comprises 14 residues. Germline values: CDR1 MDHEN, CDR2 SYDVKM. CDR3 loop: CASNLAGVSDTQYF. The CDR3 region has the DNA TGTGCCAGCAATTTAGCGGGAGTATCAGATACGCAGTATTTT.

This clonotype has a count of ten or more. The rearrangement joins TRBV20-1 to TRBJ1-5; possibly TRBD1 for D (5 bases). V shed 6 bases and J shed 11 bases, with 17 bases lying between them. CDR1 DFQATT and CDR2 SNEGSKA come from the germline V gene (reference sequence). This CDR3 spans 12 amino acids. This CDR3 reads CSATRGATAQHF. CDR3 bases: TGCAGTGCAACCCGAGGGGCTACGGCCCAGCATTTT.

This clonotype was recorded many times. In nucleotides, the CDR3 is TGTGCCAGCAGTGACCCCTTCAGGGATGGAGGATCACCCCTCCACTTT. Protein product: CASSDPFRDGGSPLHF. The gene calls are TRBV2 and TRBJ1-6; D possibly corresponds to TRBD1 (5 bases). The germline V gene encodes CDR1 SNHLY and CDR2 FYNNEI. V lost 3 bases to trimming and J lost 10 bases, with 19 bases between them. The CDR3 is 16 residues long.